This passage covers 32 T cell receptor beta chains from one sample sequenced in a study of cytomegalovirus exposure and HLA in healthy donors. Primers included in the PCR were 60 Vbeta and 13 Jbeta primers. Clones were sequenced by immunoSEQ multiplex PCR, and TCRdb holds only the in-frame ones, with some missing. Of about 130,000 clones in the sample, around three quarters are singletons; the top ten hold around 2.5%. The sequencing sample was made of PBMCs. All receptors come from a woman aged 55-70 years in good health and CMV-seropositive.

The CDR3 DNA sequence: TGTGCCAGCAGCTTAGCGGGCGGGGCCCAGCCCCAGCATTTT. Protein product: CASSLAGGAQPQHF. V and J are TRBV7-9 and TRBJ1-5, with D perhaps matching TRBD1 (5 bases). Trimming shortened V by 0 bases and J by 7 bases, and 10 bases separated the two germline ends. The V gene's germline CDR1 is SEHNR and CDR2 FQNEAQ (reference sequence). The CDR3 loop spans 14 amino acids.

The rearrangement links TRBV5-1 to TRBJ1-5; D is unclear. Trimming removed 1 base from V and 5 bases from J, with 13 bases in between. This CDR3 contains 15 residues. Germline V gives CDR1 SGHRS, CDR2 YFSETQ. As DNA, the CDR3 is TGCGCCAGCAGCTTGAGAGGAGGGAACGATCAGCCCCAGCATTTT. It codes for CASSLRGGNDQPQHF.

The CDR3 DNA reads as TGTGCCAGCAGCCAAGCGCGGGACGTAGGCATAAACACCATATATTTT. Translated, it gives CASSQARDVGINTIYF. V is TRBV14 and J is TRBJ1-3, with D possibly matching TRBD1 (5 bases). Trimming cost V 1 base and J 6 bases, with 16 bases left between them. Germline V gene data show CDR1 as SGHDN and CDR2 as FVKESK. The CDR3 covers 16 residues.

This clone was seen more than once but under ten times. This chain joins TRBV7-9 and TRBJ1-1, with 7 bases lining up with TRBD1. The germline V gene encodes CDR1 SEHNR and CDR2 FQNEAQ (reference sequence). The CDR3 runs to 15 residues. The V and J ends lost 4 bases and 0 bases, in that order; junction bases with no gene match: 5. CDR3 protein: CASSSTGNMNTEAFF. The CDR3 coding sequence is TGTGCCAGCAGCTCGACAGGGAATATGAACACTGAAGCTTTCTTT. Combining the CDR3 with reference TRBV7-9 and TRBJ1-1 gives the whole variable domain DTGVSQNPRHKITKRGQNVTFRCDPISEHNRLYWYRQTLGQGPEFLTYFQNEAQLEKSRLLSDRFSAERPKGSFSTLEIQRTEQGDSAMYLCASSSTGNMNTEAFFGQGTRLTVV.

The chain employs TRBV5-6 and TRBJ2-3, with 11 bases matching TRBD2. Trimming at V came to 3 bases and at J to 1 base, leaving 13 bases not matched to a gene. The CDR3 loop spans 19 amino acids. From germline, CDR1 is SGHDT and CDR2 YYEEEE. CDR3 residues: CASSSRWVAGGWGTDTQYF. CDR3 in DNA: TGTGCCAGCAGCTCCCGTTGGGTAGCGGGGGGGTGGGGCACAGATACGCAGTATTTT.

The CDR3 spells CASTQGAGGQETQYF. DNA for the CDR3: TGTGCCAGCACCCAAGGAGCGGGGGGCCAAGAGACCCAGTACTTC. The V call is TRBV7-9, the J call TRBJ2-5, with 9 bases identical to TRBD2. The CDR3 length is 15 residues. Germline V gene data show CDR1 as SEHNR and CDR2 as FQNEAQ (reference sequence). V trimming: 7 bases; J trimming: 1 base; junction bases outside the gene matches: 7.

CDR3 sequence: CASTKTESYGYTF. CDR3 sequence (DNA): TGTGCCAGTACCAAAACAGAGAGCTATGGCTACACCTTC. The chain couples TRBV19 to TRBJ1-2; D is undetermined. This CDR3 has 13 residues. Germline assignment: CDR1 LNHDA and CDR2 SQIVND (reference sequence). The V end was cut by 7 bases, the J end by 4 bases, with 13 bases between.

The sample holds one count of this clone. The rearrangement uses TRBV18 and TRBJ1-2; TRBD1 agrees at 12 bases. CDR1 KGHSH and CDR2 LQKENI come from the germline V gene. CDR3 length: 17 residues. The J segment lost 4 bases and the V segment lost 2 bases, leaving 8 bases of the junction unmatched. DNA for the CDR3: TGTGCCAGCTCACCAAGGGACAGGGGGCGATGGGCCTATGGCTACACCTTC. Protein: CASSPRDRGRWAYGYTF.

V is TRBV18 and J is TRBJ2-7; 8 bases line up with TRBD1. V gave up 4 bases and J gave up 5 bases; unmatched junction bases: 4. This CDR3 comprises 13 residues. Germline V gives CDR1 KGHSH, CDR2 LQKENI. CDR3 protein: CASSLRQGNEQYF. CDR3 bases: TGTGCCAGCTCACTCCGACAGGGGAACGAGCAGTACTTC.

The chain is built from TRBV7-3 and TRBJ2-5; 7 bases match TRBD1. This CDR3 has 15 amino acids. V lost 3 bases, J lost 2 bases, and 6 bases stayed unmatched. Germline CDR1 is SGHTA and CDR2 is FQGTGA. CDR3 in amino acids: CASSLGDRDQETQYF. Written as DNA, the CDR3 is TGTGCCAGCAGCTTGGGAGACAGGGATCAAGAGACCCAGTACTTC.

J is TRBJ1-5 and V is TRBV5-4; 9 positions agree with TRBD1. The trim removed 4 bases at V and 5 bases at J, leaving 10 bases unmatched. From germline, CDR1 is SGHNT and CDR2 YYREEE (reference sequence). This CDR3 spans 16 amino acids. The CDR3 loop reads CASSTGQGSGDQPQHF. DNA of the CDR3: TGTGCCAGCAGCACGGGACAGGGCTCGGGAGATCAGCCCCAGCATTTT.

This clone has only a few counts. This chain links TRBV5-1 with TRBJ1-2, with D perhaps TRBD1 (6 bases). Trimming shortened V by 3 bases and J by 2 bases, and 11 bases separated the two germline ends. This CDR3 is built from 14 residues. Germline loops: CDR1 SGHRS, CDR2 YFSETQ. The CDR3 sequence is CASSSGTQNYGYTF. CDR3 DNA sequence: TGCGCCAGCAGCTCCGGGACACAAAACTATGGCTACACCTTC.

The CDR3: CASSYATTGWETQYF. The CDR3 nucleotides are TGTGCCAGCAGTTACGCTACAACAGGGTGGGAGACCCAGTACTTC. This rearrangement joins TRBV6-5 to TRBJ2-5; possible D gene TRBD1, 6 bases. V lost 2 bases and J lost 5, with 15 bases in between. The germline V gene encodes CDR1 MNHEY and CDR2 SVGAGI. There are 15 residues in the CDR3.

The chain couples TRBV27 to TRBJ1-5; perhaps TRBD1 as D (6 bases). This CDR3 contains 16 residues. Deletions cut 0 bases from V and 5 bases from J, with 14 bases between. Germline V gene lookup returns CDR1 MNHEY and CDR2 SMNVEV (reference sequence). Written as DNA, the CDR3 is TGTGCCAGCAGTTTATCGCAACAGGGTAGTGATCAGCCCCAGCATTTT. Encoded protein: CASSLSQQGSDQPQHF.

This chain connects TRBV10-3 to TRBJ2-7; TRBD1 aligns across 9 bases. The length of the CDR3 is 15 residues. With 2 bases clipped from V and 0 bases from J, the junction kept 2 bases outside the gene matches. Germline-derived CDR1 and CDR2 are ENHRY and SYGVKD. The DNA for the CDR3 is TGTGCCATCAGTGAGCCACAGGGGGCCTCCTACGAGCAGTACTTC. Its protein is CAISEPQGASYEQYF.

This clone was found a few times. This sequence joins TRBV18 and TRBJ1-2; D is unclear. Germline V gives CDR1 KGHSH, CDR2 LQKENI. The length of the CDR3 is 14 residues. The germline V and J ends were trimmed by 6 bases and 4 bases, with 15 bases remaining between them. The CDR3 region is CASSPPRDFYGYTF. CDR3 sequence (DNA): TGTGCCAGCTCTCCGCCCCGCGACTTCTATGGCTACACCTTC. The full variable domain, with the rest looked up from reference TRBV18 and TRBJ1-2, is NAGVMQNPRHLVRRRGQEARLRCSPMKGHSHVYWYRQLPEEGLKFMVYLQKENIIDESGMPKERFSAEFPKEGPSILRIQQVVRGDSAAYFCASSPPRDFYGYTFGSGTRLTVV.

The rearrangement joins TRBV5-1 to TRBJ1-5; the D gene is possibly TRBD1 (5 bases). Germline CDR1 reads SGHRS; CDR2 reads YFSETQ. Deletions cut 4 bases from V and 0 bases from J, with 8 bases between. The CDR3 has 14 amino acids. The CDR3 loop reads CASSRGGSNQPQHF. CDR3 bases: TGCGCCAGCAGCCGGGGGGGTAGCAATCAGCCCCAGCATTTT. The variable domain in full, with the rest retrieved from reference TRBV5-1 and TRBJ1-5, is KAGVTQTPRYLIKTRGQQVTLSCSPISGHRSVSWYQQTPGQGLQFLFEYFSETQRNKGNFPGRFSGRQFSNSRSEMNVSTLELGDSALYLCASSRGGSNQPQHFGDGTRLSIL.

The V and J genes are TRBV11-2 and TRBJ2-5; 11 positions match TRBD1. J lost 4 bases, V lost 5 bases, and 3 bases had no gene match. The CDR3 spans 14 residues. Germline CDR1 reads SGHAT; CDR2 reads FQNNGV. Here the CDR3 DNA reads TGTGCCAGCAGCCCCGGGACAGGGGGAGAGACCCAGTACTTC. Its translation: CASSPGTGGETQYF.

This chain connects TRBV11-2 to TRBJ1-2; D may be TRBD1 (6 bases). CDR1 SGHAT and CDR2 FQNNGV come from the germline V gene. This CDR3 contains 13 residues. The germline V and J ends were trimmed by 4 bases and 4 bases, with 10 bases remaining between them. The CDR3 loop is CASSSTGPYGYTF. CDR3 sequence (DNA): TGTGCCAGCAGCTCAACAGGGCCCTATGGCTACACCTTC.

V and J are TRBV7-8 and TRBJ2-7, with 7 bases lining up with TRBD2. This CDR3 has 14 amino acids. Unmatched junction bases numbered 2, after V lost 3 bases and J lost 0 bases. Looked up from germline, CDR1 is SGHVS and CDR2 is FQNEAQ. The CDR3 protein is CASSLGGGSYEQYF. The CDR3 coding sequence is TGTGCCAGCAGCTTGGGCGGGGGCTCCTACGAGCAGTACTTC.

This clone was counted once. This rearrangement joins TRBV5-1 to TRBJ2-7, with a tentative D call TRBD2 (6 bases). CDR1 is SGHRS and CDR2 is YFSETQ in the germline V gene. CDR3 length: 15 amino acids. V lost 0 bases, J lost 0 bases, and 10 bases lay in between. The CDR3 DNA is TGCGCCAGCAGCTTGGTTGACGGGGGCTCCTACGAGCAGTACTTC. It encodes CASSLVDGGSYEQYF. The complete variable domain, with remaining parts taken from reference TRBV5-1 and TRBJ2-7, reads KAGVTQTPRYLIKTRGQQVTLSCSPISGHRSVSWYQQTPGQGLQFLFEYFSETQRNKGNFPGRFSGRQFSNSRSEMNVSTLELGDSALYLCASSLVDGGSYEQYFGPGTRLTVT.

The chain carries TRBV11-2 and TRBJ1-4; TRBD1 matches at 7 bases. Per the germline V gene, CDR1 is SGHAT and CDR2 is FQNNGV. The J segment lost 7 bases and the V segment lost 1 base, leaving 3 bases of the junction unmatched. The CDR3 consists of 14 residues. The CDR3, as DNA: TGTGCCAGCAGCTTAGCCAGGGGGGTTGAAAAACTGTTTTTT. Residues: CASSLARGVEKLFF. The entire variable domain, with the rest obtained from reference TRBV11-2 and TRBJ1-4, is as follows: EAGVAQSPRYKIIEKRQSVAFWCNPISGHATLYWYQQILGQGPKLLIQFQNNGVVDDSQLPKDRFSAERLKGVDSTLKIQPAKLEDSAVYLCASSLARGVEKLFFGSGTQLSVL.

The chain has TRBV19 and TRBJ1-5, with TRBD1 identical over 9 bases. The CDR3 extends over 15 amino acids. Looked up from germline, CDR1 is LNHDA and CDR2 is SQIVND (reference sequence). After removal of 7 bases from V and 2 bases from J, the junction contained 6 bases not matched to a gene. The CDR3 sequence is CASTPTGGGNQPQHF. CDR3 DNA sequence: TGTGCCAGTACCCCGACAGGGGGAGGCAATCAGCCCCAGCATTTT.

The chain recombines TRBV18 with TRBJ1-1; 10 bases match TRBD1. Germline values: CDR1 KGHSH, CDR2 LQKENI. The CDR3 totals 15 residues. V lost 4 bases and J lost 4; bases outside the gene matches: 6. The CDR3 coding sequence is TGTGCCAGCTCACAAGGACAGGGGGTCCTCACTGAAGCTTTCTTT. Amino acids: CASSQGQGVLTEAFF.

V gene TRBV2 combines with J gene TRBJ1-6; D is perhaps TRBD1 (6 bases). V was pared by 6 bases and J by 13 bases, with 13 bases between. The CDR3 length is 12 residues. The V gene's germline CDR1 is SNHLY and CDR2 FYNNEI. The CDR3 bases are TGTGCCAGCAGAGCGGACAGCCGTCCCCTCCACTTT. Residues: CASRADSRPLHF.

The chain links TRBV7-6 to TRBJ1-1; a weak D match, TRBD1 (6 bases). Germline CDR1 and CDR2: SGHVS and FNYEAQ. CDR3 length: 15 amino acids. V lost 5 bases and J 6 bases, leaving 19 bases between the germline ends. The CDR3 DNA follows: TGTGCCAGCAGCGGCACCAGAACAGGGAGCCCTGAAGCTTTCTTT. It is translated as CASSGTRTGSPEAFF. The full variable domain, with the rest looked up from reference TRBV7-6 and TRBJ1-1, is GAGVSQSPRYKVTKRGQDVALRCDPISGHVSLYWYRQALGQGPEFLTYFNYEAQQDKSGLPNDRFSAERPEGSISTLTIQRTEQRDSAMYRCASSGTRTGSPEAFFGQGTRLTVV.

This clone was seen a handful of times. This chain uses TRBV5-1 with TRBJ1-2; the D is unclear. The V and J ends lost 4 bases and 0 bases respectively, with 13 bases between them. The CDR3 sequence is 15 residues long. CDR1 and CDR2 from the germline V gene are SGHRS and YFSETQ. CDR3 bases: TGCGCCAGCAGCGCTGACGGAGCGTCTAACTATGGCTACACCTTC. This sequence encodes CASSADGASNYGYTF. The entire variable domain, with the rest obtained from reference TRBV5-1 and TRBJ1-2, is as follows: KAGVTQTPRYLIKTRGQQVTLSCSPISGHRSVSWYQQTPGQGLQFLFEYFSETQRNKGNFPGRFSGRQFSNSRSEMNVSTLELGDSALYLCASSADGASNYGYTFGSGTRLTVV.

This chain uses TRBV28 with TRBJ1-5; D perhaps matches TRBD1 (6 bases). Trimming shortened V by 4 bases and J by 1 base, and 8 bases separated the two germline ends. This CDR3 is built from 14 residues. Germline V gives CDR1 MDHEN, CDR2 SYDVKM. The CDR3 protein is CASSSTGSNQPQHF. The CDR3 DNA is TGTGCCAGCAGTTCTACAGGGAGCAATCAGCCCCAGCATTTT.

This clone was seen only a few times. The chain carries TRBV2 and TRBJ1-3; 9 bases are a match to TRBD1. The junction had 9 bases not matched to a gene; V was cut back by 0 bases and J by 3 bases. Germline V gene sequence: CDR1 SNHLY, CDR2 FYNNEI. CDR3 length equals 18 residues. The CDR3 DNA sequence: TGTGCCAGCAGTGAAGCGCTTGGGGGACAGGGCTTTGGAAACACCATATATTTT. This gives the protein CASSEALGGQGFGNTIYF.

This clone was detected a few times. The chain employs TRBV4-1 and TRBJ2-3; 8 nucleotides line up with TRBD1. Trimming at V came to 4 bases and at J to 6 bases, leaving 9 bases not matched to a gene. This CDR3 has 15 amino acids. Germline lookup yields CDR1 MGHRA and CDR2 YSYEKL. CDR3 amino acids: CASSPGTGYPDTQYF. In DNA, the CDR3 is TGCGCCAGCAGCCCCGGGACAGGTTATCCGGATACGCAGTATTTT.

The genes are TRBV7-6 and TRBJ1-4; TRBD1 aligns across 8 bases. CDR3 size: 14 residues. CDR1 and CDR2 (germline): SGHVS, FNYEAQ. V dropped 5 bases and J dropped 7; count of bases not matched to a gene: 6. CDR3 nucleotide sequence: TGTGCCAGCAGCCGAGGACAGGGAGGTGAAAAACTGTTTTTT. This codes for CASSRGQGGEKLFF.

A single count supports this clone. The V gene is TRBV6-5, the J gene TRBJ2-7; 10 bases line up with TRBD2. CDR1 and CDR2 (germline): MNHEY, SVGAGI. With V trimmed by 0 bases and J by 7 bases, 9 bases remained unmatched. The CDR3 is 16 residues long. Written as DNA, the CDR3 is TGTGCCAGCAGTTACTCTAGCGGGGGGACTCTTAGTGAGCAGTACTTC. It encodes CASSYSSGGTLSEQYF.